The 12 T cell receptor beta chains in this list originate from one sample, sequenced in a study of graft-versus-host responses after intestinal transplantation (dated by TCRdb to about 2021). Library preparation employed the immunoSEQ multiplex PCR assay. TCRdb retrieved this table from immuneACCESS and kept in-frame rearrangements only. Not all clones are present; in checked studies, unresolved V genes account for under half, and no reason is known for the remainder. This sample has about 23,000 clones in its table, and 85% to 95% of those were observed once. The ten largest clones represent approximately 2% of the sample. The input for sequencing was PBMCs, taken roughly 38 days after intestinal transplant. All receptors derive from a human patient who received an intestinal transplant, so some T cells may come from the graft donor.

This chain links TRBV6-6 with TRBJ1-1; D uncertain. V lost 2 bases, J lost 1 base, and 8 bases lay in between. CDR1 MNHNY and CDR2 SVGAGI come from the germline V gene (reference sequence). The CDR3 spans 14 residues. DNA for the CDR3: TGTGCCAGCAGTTACACAAATGAGAACACTGAAGCTTTCTTT. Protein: CASSYTNENTEAFF.

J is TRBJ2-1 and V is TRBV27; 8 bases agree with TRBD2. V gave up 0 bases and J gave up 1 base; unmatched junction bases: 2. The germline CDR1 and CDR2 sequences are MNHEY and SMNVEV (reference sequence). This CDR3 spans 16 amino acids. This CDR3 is CASSLSSGSSYNEQFF. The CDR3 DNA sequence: TGTGCCAGCAGTTTATCCAGCGGGAGTTCCTACAATGAGCAGTTCTTC.

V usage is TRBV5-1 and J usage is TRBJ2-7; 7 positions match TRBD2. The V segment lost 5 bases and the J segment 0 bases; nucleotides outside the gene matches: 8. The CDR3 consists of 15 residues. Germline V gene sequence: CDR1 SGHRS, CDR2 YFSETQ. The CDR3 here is CASRYLGGISYEQYF. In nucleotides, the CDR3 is TGCGCCAGCAGATACTTGGGGGGGATCTCCTACGAGCAGTACTTC.

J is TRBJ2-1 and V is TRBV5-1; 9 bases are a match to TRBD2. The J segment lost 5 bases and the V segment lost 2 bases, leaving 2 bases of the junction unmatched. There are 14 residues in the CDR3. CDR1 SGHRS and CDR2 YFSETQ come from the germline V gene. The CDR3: CASSFWTSDNEQFF. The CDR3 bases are TGCGCCAGCAGCTTTTGGACTAGCGACAATGAGCAGTTCTTC.

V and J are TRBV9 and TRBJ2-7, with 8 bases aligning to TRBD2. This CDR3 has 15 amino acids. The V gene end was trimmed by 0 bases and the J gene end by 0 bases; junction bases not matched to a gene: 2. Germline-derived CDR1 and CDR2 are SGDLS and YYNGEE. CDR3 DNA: TGTGCCAGCAGCGTAGCGGGGGGGAGCTCCTACGAGCAGTACTTC. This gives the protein CASSVAGGSSYEQYF.

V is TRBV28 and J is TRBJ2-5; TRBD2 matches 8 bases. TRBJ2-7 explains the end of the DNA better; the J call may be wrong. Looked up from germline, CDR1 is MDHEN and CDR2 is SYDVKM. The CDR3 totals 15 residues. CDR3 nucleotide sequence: TGTGCCAGCAGTTTAGGAGGCGGGGGGAGCTACGAGCAGTACTTC. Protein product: CASSLGGGGSYEQYF.

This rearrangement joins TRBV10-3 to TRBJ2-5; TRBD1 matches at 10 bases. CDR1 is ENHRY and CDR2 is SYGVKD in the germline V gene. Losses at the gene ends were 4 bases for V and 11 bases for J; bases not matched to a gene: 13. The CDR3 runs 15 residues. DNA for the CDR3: TGTGCCATCAGTGGCGCCGGGACAGGGGCTCGGGAGCAGTACTTC. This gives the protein CAISGAGTGAREQYF.

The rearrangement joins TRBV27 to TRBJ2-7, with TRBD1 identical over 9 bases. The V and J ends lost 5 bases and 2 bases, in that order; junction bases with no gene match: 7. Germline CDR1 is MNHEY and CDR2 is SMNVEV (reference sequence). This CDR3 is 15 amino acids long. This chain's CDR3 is CASSIGTGRPYEQYF. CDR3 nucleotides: TGTGCCAGCAGTATAGGGACAGGGCGCCCCTACGAGCAGTACTTC.

The CDR3 is CASSLAGRTAPYGYTF. Here the CDR3 DNA reads TGTGCCAGCAGCTTAGCTGGTCGGACAGCGCCCTATGGCTACACCTTC. The V gene is TRBV7-8, the J gene TRBJ1-2, with D possibly matching TRBD1 (6 bases). Looked up from germline, CDR1 is SGHVS and CDR2 is FQNEAQ. This CDR3 comprises 16 residues. V lost 0 bases to trimming and J lost 4 bases, with 15 bases between them.

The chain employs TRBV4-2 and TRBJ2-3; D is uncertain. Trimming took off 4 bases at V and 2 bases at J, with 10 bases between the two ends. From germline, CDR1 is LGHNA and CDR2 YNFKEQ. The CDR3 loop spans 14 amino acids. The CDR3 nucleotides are TGTGCCAGCAGCCCTGCGTCCCTCACAGATACGCAGTATTTT. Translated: CASSPASLTDTQYF.

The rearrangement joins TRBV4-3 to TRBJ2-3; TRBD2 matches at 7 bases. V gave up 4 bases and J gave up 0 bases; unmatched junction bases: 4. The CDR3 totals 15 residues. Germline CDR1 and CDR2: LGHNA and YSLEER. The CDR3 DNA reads TGCGCCAGCAGCCTGACTAGCCCTAGCACAGATACGCAGTATTTT. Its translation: CASSLTSPSTDTQYF.

CDR3 DNA: TGTGCCAGCAGTTTCCTGGGAGCCAACGAGCAGTACTTC. Its translation is CASSFLGANEQYF. The V and J genes are TRBV27 and TRBJ2-7; a weak D match, TRBD2 (5 bases). With 3 bases removed from V and 5 bases from J, the gap between germline ends came to 11 bases. The CDR3 is 13 amino acids. Looked up from germline, CDR1 is MNHEY and CDR2 is SMNVEV (reference sequence).